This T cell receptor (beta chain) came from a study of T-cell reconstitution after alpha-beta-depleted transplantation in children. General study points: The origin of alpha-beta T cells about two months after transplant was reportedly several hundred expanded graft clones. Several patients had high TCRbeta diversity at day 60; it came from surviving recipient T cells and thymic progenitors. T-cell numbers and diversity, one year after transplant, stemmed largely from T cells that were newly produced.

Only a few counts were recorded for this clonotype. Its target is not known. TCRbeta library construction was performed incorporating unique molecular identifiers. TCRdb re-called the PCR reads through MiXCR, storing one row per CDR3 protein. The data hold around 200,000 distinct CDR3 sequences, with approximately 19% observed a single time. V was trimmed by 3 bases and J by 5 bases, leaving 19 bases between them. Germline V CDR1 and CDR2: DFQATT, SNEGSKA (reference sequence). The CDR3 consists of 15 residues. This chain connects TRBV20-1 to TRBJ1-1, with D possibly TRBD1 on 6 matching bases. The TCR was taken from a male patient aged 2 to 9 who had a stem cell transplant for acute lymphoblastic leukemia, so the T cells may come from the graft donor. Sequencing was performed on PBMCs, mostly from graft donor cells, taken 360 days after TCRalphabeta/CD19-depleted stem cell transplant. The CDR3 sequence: CSARKGGLRETEAFF. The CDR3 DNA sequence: TGCAGTGCTAGGAAGGGGGGGCTAAGGGAAACTGAAGCTTTCTTT.